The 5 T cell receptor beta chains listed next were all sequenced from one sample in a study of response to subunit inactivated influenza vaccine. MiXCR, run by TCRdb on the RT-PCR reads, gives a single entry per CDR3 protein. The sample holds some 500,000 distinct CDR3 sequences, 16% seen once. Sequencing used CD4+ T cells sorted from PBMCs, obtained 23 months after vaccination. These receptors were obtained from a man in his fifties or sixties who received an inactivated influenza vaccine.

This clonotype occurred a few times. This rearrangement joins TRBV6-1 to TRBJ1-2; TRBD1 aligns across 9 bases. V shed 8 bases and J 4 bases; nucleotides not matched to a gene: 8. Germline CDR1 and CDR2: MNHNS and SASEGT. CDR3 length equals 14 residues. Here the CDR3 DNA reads TGTGCCAGCGGGGGGACAGGGCCCTTCTATGGCTACACCTTC. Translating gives CASGGTGPFYGYTF.

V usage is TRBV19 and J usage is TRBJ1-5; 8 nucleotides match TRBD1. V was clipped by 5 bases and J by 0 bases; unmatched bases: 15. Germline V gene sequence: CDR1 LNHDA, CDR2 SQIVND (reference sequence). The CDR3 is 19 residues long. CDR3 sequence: CASSPSSGTGKYSNQPQHF. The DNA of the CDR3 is TGTGCCAGTAGTCCGAGCTCCGGGACAGGTAAATATAGCAATCAGCCCCAGCATTTT.

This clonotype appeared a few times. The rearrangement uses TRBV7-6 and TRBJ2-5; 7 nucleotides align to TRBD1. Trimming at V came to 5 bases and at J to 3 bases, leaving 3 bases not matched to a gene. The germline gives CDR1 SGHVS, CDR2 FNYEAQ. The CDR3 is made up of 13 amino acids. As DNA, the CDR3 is TGTGCCAGCAGCAAGGACAGGAAAGAGACCCAGTACTTC. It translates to CASSKDRKETQYF.

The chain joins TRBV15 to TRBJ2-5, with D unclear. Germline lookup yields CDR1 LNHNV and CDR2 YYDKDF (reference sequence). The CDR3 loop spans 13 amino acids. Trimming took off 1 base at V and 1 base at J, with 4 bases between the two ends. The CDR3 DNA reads TGTGCCACCAGCAGAGCCCCCCAAGAGACCCAGTACTTC. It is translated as CATSRAPQETQYF.

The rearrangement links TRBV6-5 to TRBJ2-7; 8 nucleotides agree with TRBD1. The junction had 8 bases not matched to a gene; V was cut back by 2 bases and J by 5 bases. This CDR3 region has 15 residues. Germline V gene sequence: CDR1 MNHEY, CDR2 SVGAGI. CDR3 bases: TGTGCCAGCAGTTACCAGGGACAGGTGTCAGACGAGCAGTACTTC. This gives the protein CASSYQGQVSDEQYF.